The T cell receptor (beta chain) described here comes from a study of blood T cell repertoires in COVID-19. Study as a whole: The analysed material was cDNA or gDNA that came from T cells, B-cell-depleted T cells, or PBMCs.

This CDR3 has 13 amino acids. Germline lookup yields CDR1 MDHEN and CDR2 SYDVKM. Trimming cost V 6 bases and J 4 bases, with 9 bases left between them. In the source study's methods: Cell counts per sample came from amplifying reference gene primers. TCRdb keeps only in-frame clones here, not all; method: immunoSEQ multiplex PCR. The V and J calls and clone size are taken from that table; D and trimming were inferred from the DNA. The sample consists of under 200,000 clones, approximately 80% of them appearing once. Those enrolled, adults aged roughly 18 to 100 years, came from around 24 US areas. Participant reports of clinical history set cohort assignment.

This chain connects TRBV28 to TRBJ1-4; D possibly corresponds to TRBD1 (5 bases). The sequenced sample consisted of PBMCs or T cells enriched from blood (not recorded which). This TCR was recovered from a woman aged 55-70 years with acute COVID-19. CDR3 DNA sequence: TGTGCCAGCAGGCGACAGAATAATGAAAAACTGTTTTTT. Translation: CASRRQNNEKLFF.